A selection of T cell receptor beta chains follows, all from one sample in a study of radiotherapy plus CTLA-4 blockade in lung cancer. The method was immunoSEQ multiplex PCR; TCRdb's version includes in-frame clones alone and lacks a portion of them. This table holds roughly 90,000 clones, about four fifths found once. The specimen comprised peripheral blood, sampled from a patient treated with radiotherapy plus ipilimumab. The source is a human donor with non-small cell lung cancer who had a partial response to radiotherapy plus ipilimumab. Some clones in this sample may be carry-over from other donors' samples. Both conserved end residues are part of each CDR3. D genes are given only for firm matches. Some rows mark clone size as missing; the rest say once, few, many or name a class of expanded clone.

j_gene | abundance | d_gene | v_gene | CDR3aa | CDR3nt
TRBJ2-7 | - | - | TRBV29-1 | CSVEDGRGQGEQYF | TGCAGCGTTGAAGATGGGCGGGGGCAAGGCGAGCAGTACTTC
TRBJ2-1 | few | TRBD2 | TRBV7-2 | CASSPRFGGGPYNEQFF | TGTGCCAGCAGCCCGCGTTTCGGGGGGGGGCCCTACAATGAGCAGTTCTTC
TRBJ1-5 | - | - | TRBV7-2 | CASSLSASGNQPQHF | TGTGCCAGCAGCTTATCCGCGAGCGGCAATCAGCCCCAGCATTTT
TRBJ2-5 | - | - | TRBV11-1 | CASSSRRGGRRQETQYF | TGTGCCAGCAGCTCTAGGAGAGGGGGACGCAGACAAGAGACCCAGTACTTC
TRBJ2-1 | few | - | TRBV14 | CASSHRRELGSEQFF | TGTGCCAGCAGCCACCGCAGAGAACTAGGGTCTGAGCAGTTCTTC
TRBJ2-1 | - | - | TRBV7-2 | CASSLGRGSYNEQFF | TGTGCCAGCAGCTTAGGCAGGGGATCCTACAATGAGCAGTTCTTC
TRBJ2-5 | - | - | TRBV7-6 | CASSLARTGEQYF | TGTGCCAGCAGCTTAGCGAGGACGGGAGAGCAGTACTTC
TRBJ1-2 | - | TRBD1 | TRBV9 | CASSSGTGGLASGGYTF | TGTGCCAGCAGCTCCGGGACAGGGGGCTTAGCCTCCGGTGGCTACACCTTC
TRBJ2-5 | - | - | TRBV5-1 | CASTLGGGMYQETQYF | TGCGCCAGCACCTTAGGTGGCGGAATGTACCAAGAGACCCAGTACTTC
TRBJ1-4 | - | - | TRBV9 | CASSVGTHQREKLFF | TGTGCCAGCAGCGTAGGTACCCACCAGAGGGAAAAACTGTTTTTT
TRBJ2-3 | - | - | TRBV19 | CASSIGGVSTDTQYF | TGTGCCAGTAGTATAGGGGGGGTTAGCACAGATACGCAGTATTTT
TRBJ2-2 | - | TRBD2 | TRBV7-8 | CASSKRTSADTGELFF | TGTGCCAGCAGCAAGAGGACTAGCGCTGACACCGGGGAGCTGTTTTTT
TRBJ2-5 | - | TRBD1 | TRBV19 | CASSQGDQETQYF | TGTGCCAGTAGTCAGGGGGACCAAGAGACCCAGTACTTC
TRBJ2-1 | once | TRBD2 | TRBV9 | CASSVAPTSIAPFF | TGTGCCAGCAGCGTAGCGCCGACTAGCATTGCTCCGTTCTTC
TRBJ1-2 | - | - | TRBV29-1 | CSVVRDTAYGYTF | TGCAGCGTTGTCCGGGACACTGCCTATGGCTACACCTTC
TRBJ1-2 | - | TRBD1 | TRBV5-8 | CASSLGQIYGYTF | TGTGCCAGCAGCCTGGGACAGATCTATGGCTACACCTTC
TRBJ2-1 | - | - | TRBV6-5 | CASSTPYNEQFF | TGTGCCAGCAGTACACCCTACAATGAGCAGTTCTTC
TRBJ1-5 | - | - | TRBV7-8 | CASSNYRDQPQHF | TGTGCCAGCAGCAATTACAGGGACCAGCCCCAGCATTTT
TRBJ1-4 | - | - | TRBV28 | CASAGSGGEKLFF | TGTGCCAGCGCTGGGAGCGGGGGAGAAAAACTGTTTTTT
TRBJ1-2 | - | - | TRBV6-5 | CASRKQGSWGYTF | TGTGCCAGCAGAAAGCAGGGTTCGTGGGGCTACACCTTC
TRBJ1-1 | few | - | TRBV10-1 | CASSRDGMVAFF | TGCGCCAGCAGTCGTGACGGGATGGTAGCTTTCTTT
TRBJ1-2 | once | - | TRBV5-8 | CASSLLNFYGYTF | TGTGCCAGCAGCTTGTTAAATTTCTATGGCTACACCTTC